These 18 T cell receptor beta chains share one sample of origin, sequenced in a study of cytomegalovirus exposure and HLA in healthy donors. The PCR ran on 60 Vbeta and 13 Jbeta primers. Here immunoSEQ multiplex PCR was the method, and the copy in TCRdb shows in-frame clones only, minus some. The repertoire consists of 130,000 to 150,000 clones, with around three quarters occurring once and the leading ten covering 6.7%. The sequenced sample was PBMCs. Receptors were obtained from a woman in her thirties or forties in good health and CMV-seropositive.

The genes are TRBV7-3 and TRBJ2-1; unclear D gene. The germline V gene encodes CDR1 SGHTA and CDR2 FQGTGA. Trimming left V 5 bases short and J 2 bases short, with 13 bases between. The CDR3 runs 15 residues. CDR3 sequence: CASSPTQAPYNEQFF. For the CDR3, the DNA is TGTGCCAGCAGCCCGACCCAGGCTCCCTACAATGAGCAGTTCTTC.

A single count supports this clone. Compared with germline, one end of the junction differs, possibly owing to a read error. The chain uses TRBV5-4 and TRBJ1-3; D perhaps matches TRBD1 (6 bases). From germline, CDR1 is SGHNT and CDR2 YYREEE (reference sequence). This CDR3 is built from 14 residues. The CDR3 loop is CTSSSTGSGNTIYF. CDR3 DNA: TGTACCAGCAGCTCAACAGGGTCTGGAAACACCATATATTTT.

The rearrangement joins TRBV6-1 to TRBJ1-1, with TRBD1 identical over 7 bases. V was clipped by 5 bases and J by 0 bases; unmatched bases: 6. Germline CDR1 MNHNS, CDR2 SASEGT. The CDR3 has 15 residues. CDR3 bases: TGTGCCAGCAGTACAGGGGAGGTCGTGAACACTGAAGCTTTCTTT. Amino acid sequence: CASSTGEVVNTEAFF.

This clone was detected once. The rearrangement joins TRBV4-1 to TRBJ1-6; possible D gene TRBD1, 5 bases. This CDR3 spans 15 amino acids. CDR1 is MGHRA and CDR2 is YSYEKL in the germline V gene. Trimming shortened V by 0 bases and J by 8 bases, and 11 bases separated the two germline ends. The CDR3, as DNA: TGCGCCAGCAGCCAAGAAGGAGGGGTATATTCACCCCTCCACTTT. This codes for CASSQEGGVYSPLHF.

The chain recombines TRBV6-1 with TRBJ2-1; possible D gene TRBD1, 5 bases. The ends were cut back, 5 bases at V and 0 bases at J, with 11 bases in the middle. The CDR3 extends over 15 amino acids. Germline V lookup: CDR1 MNHNS, CDR2 SASEGT. DNA of the CDR3: TGTGCCAGCAGTACCGACAGAACCTCCTACAATGAGCAGTTCTTC. Translation gives CASSTDRTSYNEQFF.

The chain carries TRBV9 and TRBJ1-2; 8 bases align to TRBD1. Germline V gene sequence: CDR1 SGDLS, CDR2 YYNGEE. This CDR3 region has 16 residues. Losses at the gene ends were 0 bases for V and 8 bases for J; bases not matched to a gene: 12. The CDR3 loop is CASSVVSGAGGDGYTF. CDR3 nucleotides: TGTGCCAGCAGCGTAGTATCAGGGGCAGGGGGCGACGGCTACACCTTC.

This clone was seen only a few times. The V gene is TRBV10-2, the J gene TRBJ1-1; no clear D gene. The V end was cut by 3 bases, the J end by 0 bases, with 8 bases between. CDR1 and CDR2 from the germline V gene are WSHSY and SAAADI. CDR3 length: 14 amino acids. CDR3 loop: CASSDGSMNTEAFF. For the CDR3, the DNA is TGCGCCAGCAGTGACGGGAGTATGAACACTGAAGCTTTCTTT.

In its sample, this clone was seen a few times. This chain joins TRBV5-1 and TRBJ2-5; TRBD2 aligns across 7 bases. The CDR3 consists of 16 residues. CDR1 is SGHRS and CDR2 is YFSETQ in the germline V gene. V lost 8 bases and J lost 0; bases outside the gene matches: 13. The CDR3 DNA reads TGCGCCAGTATGGGGAGGGGCAGGGCGTACCAAGAGACCCAGTACTTC. Encoded protein: CASMGRGRAYQETQYF. Full variable domain (outside the CDR3, taken from reference TRBV5-1 and TRBJ2-5): KAGVTQTPRYLIKTRGQQVTLSCSPISGHRSVSWYQQTPGQGLQFLFEYFSETQRNKGNFPGRFSGRQFSNSRSEMNVSTLELGDSALYLCASMGRGRAYQETQYFGPGTRLLVL.

The chain joins TRBV2 to TRBJ2-7, with D perhaps TRBD1 (6 bases). The CDR3 is made up of 13 amino acids. Germline values: CDR1 SNHLY, CDR2 FYNNEI. Trimming took 8 bases from V and 2 from J, leaving 13 bases between them. The CDR3, as DNA: TGTGCCAGCGCCGCTAACAGGGCCTACGAGCAGTACTTC. Its protein is CASAANRAYEQYF. The full variable domain, rest sourced from reference TRBV2 and TRBJ2-7, is EPEVTQTPSHQVTQMGQEVILRCVPISNHLYFYWYRQILGQKVEFLVSFYNNEISEKSEIFDDQFSVERPDGSNFTLKIRSTKLEDSAMYFCASAANRAYEQYFGPGTRLTVT.

The chain has TRBV19 and TRBJ2-7, with D possibly being TRBD1 (10 bases). The CDR3 consists of 15 residues. Looked up from germline, CDR1 is LNHDA and CDR2 is SQIVND (reference sequence). Deletions cut 5 bases from V and 3 bases from J, with 17 bases between. The CDR3 reads CASSLAGQGSYEQYF. CDR3 nucleotides: TGTGCCAGTAGTCTAGCGGGACAGGGGAGCTACGAGCAGTACTTC.

This chain connects TRBV27 to TRBJ1-1; D unresolved. The V gene's germline CDR1 is MNHEY and CDR2 SMNVEV (reference sequence). The CDR3 loop spans 14 amino acids. The V end was cut by 2 bases, the J end by 0 bases, with 7 bases between. Here the CDR3 DNA reads TGTGCCAGCAGTTTACGGGTGATGAACACTGAAGCTTTCTTT. Amino acid sequence: CASSLRVMNTEAFF.

Points on this clone: Because the CDR3's place on the DNA is in doubt, the DNA is left out and the CDR3 is given as listed by TCRdb. J is TRBJ1-2 and V is TRBV6-5; TRBD1 is taken as the D call from the table, unchecked against the DNA. Germline CDR1 is MNHEY and CDR2 is SVGAGI. The CDR3 has 14 amino acids, counting both end residues. CDR3 region: CASTSVAGSIGYTF.

This rearrangement joins TRBV6-1 to TRBJ1-4; D is perhaps TRBD1 (5 bases). Germline CDR1 reads MNHNS; CDR2 reads SASEGT. Between the trimmed V and J ends, which lost 5 bases and 0 bases, there was a span of 10 bases. The CDR3 totals 15 residues. The DNA of the CDR3 is TGTGCCAGCAGTTCGCAGGGCTCAACTAATGAAAAACTGTTTTTT. It translates to CASSSQGSTNEKLFF.

The chain employs TRBV2 and TRBJ2-7; 8 bases map to TRBD1. CDR3 length: 14 residues. Trimming removed 6 bases from V and 2 bases from J; junction bases left unmatched: 6. Germline V CDR1 and CDR2: SNHLY, FYNNEI. CDR3 protein: CASSRGQDTYEQYF. The CDR3 nucleotides are TGTGCCAGCAGCCGGGGACAGGACACCTACGAGCAGTACTTC.

The V and J genes are TRBV6-1 and TRBJ2-5; possibly TRBD1 for D (6 bases). V dropped 6 bases and J dropped 9 bases, with 23 bases sitting between them. Germline CDR1 is MNHNS and CDR2 is SASEGT. This CDR3 has 15 residues. CDR3 DNA: TGTGCCAGCAGACGCGACCGGACAGCTAGCCGGCCCCAGTACTTC. It specifies CASRRDRTASRPQYF.

The chain employs TRBV5-4 and TRBJ1-1; 9 bases fit TRBD1. Germline lookup yields CDR1 SGHNT and CDR2 YYREEE (reference sequence). With 4 bases clipped from V and 3 bases from J, the junction kept 13 bases outside the gene matches. This CDR3 region has 17 residues. The CDR3 reads CASSAGQGDVVHTEAFF. The CDR3 DNA reads as TGTGCCAGCAGCGCGGGACAGGGAGATGTCGTGCACACTGAAGCTTTCTTT.

In this sample, this clone turned up a few times. The J gene is TRBJ2-7, the V gene TRBV19, with 8 positions matching TRBD2. Per germline, CDR1 LNHDA and CDR2 SQIVND (reference sequence). V was pared by 8 bases and J by 3 bases, with 9 bases of the junction left unmatched. The CDR3 has 14 residues. Written as DNA, the CDR3 is TGTGCCAGTGCTGCTGGGACTAGTGTCTACGAGCAGTACTTC. Translated: CASAAGTSVYEQYF.

The chain is built from TRBV11-2 and TRBJ2-2, with 11 bases matching TRBD2. The J segment lost 4 bases and the V segment lost 7 bases, leaving 5 bases of the junction unmatched. Germline V gives CDR1 SGHAT, CDR2 FQNNGV. This CDR3 spans 15 amino acids. CDR3 bases: TGTGCCAGCACCCTCACTAGCGGGGGCACCGGGGAGCTGTTTTTT. Translated: CASTLTSGGTGELFF.